This is a list of T cell receptor beta chains from one sample in a study of metastatic and nonmetastatic thyroid tumors. TCRdb reprocessed the PCR reads via MiXCR. The table includes around 19,000 clones, 20% detected once. Sample: blood. These receptors were taken from a female donor with papillary thyroid cancer or a benign thyroid nodule (not recorded which). Some clones in this sample may be carry-over from other donors' samples. CDR3s include the opening cysteine and the closing phenylalanine or tryptophan. The D gene is left open where the match is weak. Clone sizes are given selectively: once, few, many, or a class where the clone is expanded.

size: many; D: .; J: TRBJ1-1; length: 15; V: TRBV7-9; CDR3: CASSSPRFRSTEAFF; DNA: TGTGCCAGCAGCTCGCCCCGCTTCCGGAGCACTGAAGCTTTCTTT
size: many; D: .; J: TRBJ1-1; length: 13; V: TRBV2; CDR3: CASATDRYTEAFF; DNA: TGTGCCAGTGCGACAGACCGATACACTGAAGCTTTCTTT
size: .; D: .; J: TRBJ2-3; length: 15; V: TRBV5-1; CDR3: CASSLGTFGTDTQYF; DNA: TGCGCCAGCAGCCTTGGTACATTCGGGACAGATACGCAGTATTTT
size: many; D: .; J: TRBJ2-2; length: 15; V: TRBV6-1; CDR3: CASSEGGTNTGELFF; DNA: TGTGCCAGCAGTGAAGGCGGGACGAACACCGGGGAGCTGTTTTTT
size: many; D: .; J: TRBJ1-1; length: 12; V: TRBV5-8; CDR3: CASSLRYTEAFF; DNA: TGTGCCAGCAGCTTACGATACACTGAAGCTTTCTTT
size: .; D: .; J: TRBJ1-2; length: 15; V: TRBV28; CDR3: CASSLWGSSDYGYTF; DNA: TGTGCCAGCAGTTTATGGGGCAGCTCTGACTATGGCTACACCTTC
size: many; D: .; J: TRBJ2-5; length: 15; V: TRBV7-2; CDR3: CASSLSSQGLKTQYF; DNA: TGTGCCAGCAGCTTAAGTAGCCAGGGGTTAAAGACCCAGTACTTC
size: many; D: TRBD2; J: TRBJ2-3; length: 15; V: TRBV30; CDR3: CAWSIAGGNTDTQYF; DNA: TGTGCCTGGAGCATAGCGGGAGGGAACACAGATACGCAGTATTTT
size: .; D: TRBD1; J: TRBJ1-4; length: 14; V: TRBV12-5; CDR3: CASGQTGGNEKMFF; DNA: TGTGCTAGTGGTCAGACAGGGGGAAACGAAAAAATGTTTTTT
size: medium-sized; D: TRBD1; J: TRBJ2-7; length: 17; V: TRBV12-3/TRBV12-4; CDR3: CASRIYRLGQGGGEQYF; DNA: TGTGCCAGCAGAATATATAGACTGGGACAGGGGGGTGGCGAGCAGTACTTC
size: many; D: .; J: TRBJ2-7; length: 16; V: TRBV27; CDR3: CASSGMDGTLDYEQYF; DNA: TGTGCCAGCAGTGGGATGGACGGAACCCTCGACTACGAGCAGTACTTC
size: many; D: .; J: TRBJ1-4; length: 13; V: TRBV10-3; CDR3: CASRGATNEKLFF; DNA: TGTGCCTCCCGAGGGGCAACTAATGAAAAACTGTTTTTT
size: few; D: .; J: TRBJ1-1; length: 14; V: TRBV27; CDR3: CASSSATVNTEAFF; DNA: TGTGCCAGCAGTTCGGCGACAGTTAACACTGAAGCTTTCTTT
size: .; D: .; J: TRBJ1-2; length: 11; V: TRBV3-1; CDR3: CASSGGRGYTF; DNA: TGTGCCAGCAGCGGGGGGAGAGGCTACACCTTC